A selection of T cell receptor beta chains follows, all from one sample in a study of regulatory dendritic cells for organ transplantation. TCRdb keeps only in-frame clones here, not all; method: immunoSEQ multiplex PCR. Of almost 35,000 clones listed, roughly 91% were seen once; the top ten hold under 0.075%. The sequencing sample was made of naive CD4+ T cells from blood. The receptors here all came from a human donor in good health. Each CDR3 is given with its conserved first and last residue. D genes are given only for firm matches. The listing skips clone size in some rows; elsewhere it reads once, few, many or a size class.

- 14 - TRBJ2-3 TRBV5-4 TGTGCCAGCAGCTTGGAGATGGGCACAGATACGCAGTATTTT CASSLEMGTDTQYF
once 14 - TRBJ2-7 TRBV25-1 TGTGCCGCACGGACCCTACGGGACGTGGCTCAGCAGTACTTC CAARTLRDVAQQYF
- 12 - TRBJ2-7 TRBV5-6 TGTGCCAGCAGCTCGAGCAGGTTTGAGCAGTACTTC CASSSSRFEQYF
- 15 - TRBJ1-2 TRBV7-6 TGTGCCAGCAGCTTAGTCGCAGGGTCTAACTATGGCTACACCTTC CASSLVAGSNYGYTF
- 14 - TRBJ1-1 TRBV14 TGTGCCAGCAGCCAAGAACTTTTTATTGCTGAAGCTTTCTTT CASSQELFIAEAFF
- 21 TRBD2 TRBJ2-1 TRBV9 TGTGCCAGCAGCGTAGAATCCCCCCCACCGGGACTAGCGGACAACTACAATGAGCAGTTCTTC CASSVESPPPGLADNYNEQFF
- 13 - TRBJ1-1 TRBV30 TGTGCCTGGAGTCTGCAAGGTCGGGCTGAAGCTTTCTTT CAWSLQGRAEAFF
- 15 - TRBJ1-6 TRBV6-1 TGTGCCAGCAGTGAAGTATTCGGGGAGTTCTCACCCCTCCACTTT CASSEVFGEFSPLHF
- 16 - TRBJ2-7 TRBV9 TGTGCCAGCAGCGTAGGATGGGGGCCGGTTGCCTACGAGCAGTACTTC CASSVGWGPVAYEQYF
- 13 - TRBJ1-2 TRBV2 TGTGCCAGCAGTGAGGCACCTGCTCTCGGCTACACCTTC CASSEAPALGYTF
- 10 - TRBJ2-7 TRBV20-1 TGCAGTGCTAGCCCCCGGGAGCAGTACTTC CSASPREQYF
- 14 - TRBJ2-2 TRBV7-2 TGTGCCAGCAGCCGGGACATACGCACCGGGGAGCTGTTTTTT CASSRDIRTGELFF
few 12 - TRBJ2-7 TRBV11-3 TGTGCCAGCAGCTTATTTCCTACCGAGCAGTACTTC CASSLFPTEQYF
- 11 - TRBJ2-3 TRBV7-2 TGTGCCAGCAGCTCCACAGATACGCAGTATTTT CASSSTDTQYF
- 14 TRBD2 TRBJ2-7 TRBV30 TGTGCCTGGAGTGTACTTCGGGGGGCCTACGAGCAGTACTTC CAWSVLRGAYEQYF
- 14 TRBD2 TRBJ2-4 TRBV6-6 TGTGCCAGCAGGGATAGCGGGAGGGGTGACATTCAGTACTTC CASRDSGRGDIQYF
- 11 - TRBJ1-1 TRBV19 TGTGCCAGTAGTAGGGACACTGAAGCTTTCTTT CASSRDTEAFF
- 11 - TRBJ2-7 TRBV2 TGTGCCAGCAGTGGGGCGGACGAGCAGTACTTC CASSGADEQYF
- 16 - TRBJ2-5 TRBV15 TGTGCCACCAGCAGAGATCTGACCCGGAGCCCGGGGACCCAGTACTTC CATSRDLTRSPGTQYF
- 15 TRBD2 TRBJ2-5 TRBV7-2 TGTGCCAGCAGCCGACAAAGCGGGGGTGGAGAGACCCAGTACTTC CASSRQSGGGETQYF
- 16 - TRBJ2-7 TRBV29-1 TGCAGCGTCCGGATCCTGACGGTCGGAGGAGCGTCTGAGCAGTACTTC CSVRILTVGGASEQYF
- 12 - TRBJ2-1 TRBV6-5 TGTGCCAGCAGTACCGAAAACAATGAGCAGTTCTTC CASSTENNEQFF
- 16 TRBD2 TRBJ2-5 TRBV7-2 TGTGCCAGCAGCTCTACTAGCGGGATGTACCAAGAGACCCAGTACTTC CASSSTSGMYQETQYF
- 16 TRBD2 TRBJ2-1 TRBV5-8 TGTGCCAGCAGCCCCCCCTGGCTAGCGGTGTACAATGAGCAGTTCTTC CASSPPWLAVYNEQFF
- 15 - TRBJ1-1 TRBV6-5 TGTGCCAGCAGTTATTCCCTCCGGACGAACTCTGAAGCTTTCTTT CASSYSLRTNSEAFF
- 13 TRBD1 TRBJ1-1 TRBV6-1 TGTGCCAGCAGGAACAGGGGAAACACTGAAGCTTTCTTT CASRNRGNTEAFF
- 14 - TRBJ1-4 TRBV5-5 TGTGCCAGCAGACCAGCTGACTCGAGGGAAAAACTGTTTTTT CASRPADSREKLFF
- 16 - TRBJ1-2 TRBV7-9 TGTGCCAGCAGCGGCCGCGAGGGGTACCTTAACTATGGCTACACCTTC CASSGREGYLNYGYTF
- 15 - TRBJ2-7 TRBV14 TGTGCCAGCAGCCAAGAATATGCAGGGGCCTACGAGCAGTACTTC CASSQEYAGAYEQYF
- 17 TRBD1 TRBJ2-6 TRBV5-4 TGTGCCAGCAGCCGGACAGGGGGCGCCGCGGGGGCCAACGTCCTGACTTTC CASSRTGGAAGANVLTF
- 13 - TRBJ2-1 TRBV10-3 TGTGCCATCAGTGAGTCGCCAGTCCTTGAGCAGTTCTTC CAISESPVLEQFF
- 17 TRBD2 TRBJ2-5 TRBV28 TGTGCCAGCAGTCCCGTCAGGACTAGCGGGAGGGAAAAGACCCAGTACTTC CASSPVRTSGREKTQYF
- 14 TRBD1 TRBJ1-6 TRBV4-1 TGCGCCAGCAGCGCGACAGGGAAAATATCACCCCTCCACTTT CASSATGKISPLHF
- 15 - TRBJ2-3 TRBV10-3 TGTGCCATCAGGGACCGGGACCTGCAAACAGATACGCAGTATTTT CAIRDRDLQTDTQYF
- 12 - TRBJ2-3 TRBV29-1 TGCAGCGTTATTGGCAGCACAGATACGCAGTATTTT CSVIGSTDTQYF
- 12 - TRBJ2-7 TRBV28 TGTGCCAGCAGTTTAAGCATTTACGAGCAGTACTTC CASSLSIYEQYF
few 15 - TRBJ1-1 TRBV7-9 TGTGCCAGCAGCTTAATGGGGACATTGAACACTGAAGCTTTCTTT CASSLMGTLNTEAFF
- 15 - TRBJ1-5 TRBV15 TGTGCCACCAGCAGAGGACAGGTTAGCAATCAGCCCCAGCATTTT CATSRGQVSNQPQHF
- 12 - TRBJ2-5 TRBV28 TGTGCCAGCAGTTCCTCATTCGAGACCCAGTACTTC CASSSSFETQYF
- 15 TRBD1 TRBJ2-7 TRBV28 TGTGCCAGCATCAGTAGGGGGACAGGCAACTACGAGCAGTACTTC CASISRGTGNYEQYF